The 23 T cell receptor beta chains presented below share a single source sample, sequenced in a study of T cells in Graves' hyperthyroidism and ophthalmopathy. Template material for amplifying TCR beta CDR3 regions consisted of RNA transcripts. The primer set for the first-round RT-PCR of the TCR CDR3 was HTBI. TCRdb re-derived calls from the multiplex PCR reads in MiXCR, one entry per CDR3 protein. The data show about 200,000 distinct CDR3 sequences, around 16% seen once. Sequenced material: blood. The receptors were gathered from a man aged 40-49 years with Graves' hyperthyroidism.

Many counts were recorded for this clonotype. This sequence joins TRBV6-1 and TRBJ1-1, with unresolved D. The V end was cut by 7 bases, the J end by 5 bases, with 14 bases between. The CDR3 extends over 13 amino acids. Germline V gene lookup returns CDR1 MNHNS and CDR2 SASEGT. The CDR3: CASIKQGRTEAFF. CDR3 DNA: TGTGCCAGCATTAAGCAAGGGCGAACTGAAGCTTTCTTT.

V gene TRBV12-3 or TRBV12-4 combines with J gene TRBJ2-7; D unresolved. Trimming took off 5 bases at V and 6 bases at J, with 8 bases between the two ends. The CDR3 consists of 11 residues. The CDR3 is CASSPLREQYF. DNA of the CDR3: TGTGCCAGCAGTCCCCTTCGCGAGCAGTACTTC.

This clonotype showed up just a few times. The CDR3 region has the DNA TGTGCCAGCAGTTTATTCGACAGTCCCGGGGAGCTGTTTTTT. As protein: CASSLFDSPGELFF. The chain links TRBV12-3 or TRBV12-4 to TRBJ2-2; D possibly corresponds to TRBD1 (5 bases). Trimming removed 2 bases from V and 6 bases from J, with 10 bases in between. The CDR3 runs to 14 residues.

This clonotype was observed at least ten times. The rearrangement joins TRBV12-3 or TRBV12-4 to TRBJ2-2; perhaps TRBD1 as D (6 bases). The ends were cut back, 5 bases at V and 5 bases at J, with 12 bases in the middle. The CDR3 is made up of 14 amino acids. CDR3 DNA: TGTGCCAGCAGTGCCCAAGGGGGAACCGGGGAGCTGTTTTTT. It encodes CASSAQGGTGELFF.

This clonotype was detected many times. The V and J genes are TRBV30 and TRBJ1-1; 7 bases fit TRBD1. The V gene's germline CDR1 is GTSNPN and CDR2 SVGIG (reference sequence). Losses at the gene ends were 5 bases for V and 3 bases for J; bases not matched to a gene: 12. This CDR3 has 15 residues. The CDR3 region is CAWRRPGQRYTEAFF. The CDR3 DNA follows: TGTGCCTGGCGAAGACCGGGACAGAGGTACACTGAAGCTTTCTTT.

This clonotype was detected ten times or more. This chain connects TRBV7-2 to TRBJ2-2, with D possibly matching TRBD2 (6 bases). Germline V gene data show CDR1 as SGHTA and CDR2 as FQGNSA. V was cut by 6 bases and J by 0 bases, with 14 bases left in between. CDR3 length equals 16 residues. In DNA, the CDR3 is TGTGCCAGCAGTCCTCCCGGGACTGCGAACACCGGGGAGCTGTTTTTT. This gives the protein CASSPPGTANTGELFF.

This clonotype was observed many times. V is TRBV7-9 and J is TRBJ2-7, with 8 nucleotides matching TRBD1. Trimming took 2 bases from V and 6 from J; bases not matched to a gene: 3. The CDR3 covers 13 residues. Germline assignment: CDR1 SEHNR and CDR2 FQNEAQ (reference sequence). The CDR3 reads CASSLQGATEQYF. Here the CDR3 DNA reads TGTGCCAGCAGCTTACAGGGGGCGACCGAGCAGTACTTC.

The CDR3 loop reads CASSQDTDRSAFF. In nucleotides, the CDR3 is TGTGCCAGCAGCCAAGATACGGACAGGTCGGCTTTCTTT. The J gene is TRBJ1-1, the V gene TRBV3-1; TRBD1 agrees at 7 bases. After removal of 0 bases from V and 11 bases from J, the junction contained 6 bases not matched to a gene. The CDR3 is made up of 13 amino acids. Germline lookup yields CDR1 LGHDT and CDR2 YNNKEL (reference sequence).

This clonotype has a count of ten or more. The chain uses TRBV5-1 and TRBJ2-5, with 7 nucleotides matching TRBD1. This CDR3 is 14 amino acids long. CDR1 is SGHRS and CDR2 is YFSETQ in the germline V gene. J gave up 2 bases and V 4 bases, and 5 bases lay outside the gene matches. DNA for the CDR3: TGCGCCAGCAGCCCCGGGACAGAACAAGAGACCCAGTACTTC. This encodes CASSPGTEQETQYF.

In this sample, this clonotype turned up a few times. This chain uses TRBV20-1 with TRBJ1-4; D might be TRBD1 (5 bases). Per the germline V gene, CDR1 is DFQATT and CDR2 is SNEGSKA (reference sequence). V dropped 2 bases and J dropped 4 bases, with 11 bases sitting between them. The CDR3 spans 14 residues. The CDR3 DNA follows: TGCAGTGCTAGACCCCGGGACGGTAATGAAAAACTGTTTTTT. This codes for CSARPRDGNEKLFF.

CDR3 sequence reads: CASSESQATQYF. CDR3 in DNA: TGCGCCAGCAGTGAGTCTCAGGCGACCCAGTACTTC. The rearrangement joins TRBV10-2 to TRBJ2-5; D call uncertain. Germline assignment: CDR1 WSHSY and CDR2 SAAADI. The CDR3 spans 12 residues. V was shortened by 0 bases and J by 7 bases, with 6 bases between the two germline ends.

This clonotype turned up a few times. The CDR3 DNA follows: TGCGCCAGCAGCTCTTCCGGGACGGCGGTCTACGAGCAGTACTTC. It encodes CASSSSGTAVYEQYF. This chain uses TRBV5-1 with TRBJ2-7; either TRBD1 or TRBD2 may supply D (5 bases each). With 3 bases removed from V and 3 bases from J, the gap between germline ends came to 16 bases. Germline V gene data show CDR1 as SGHRS and CDR2 as YFSETQ. This CDR3 comprises 15 residues.

There are many counts of this clonotype. This chain links TRBV11-1 with TRBJ2-5; weak D call: TRBD1 (6 bases). Trimming stripped 5 bases from V and 7 bases from J, with 14 bases between. This CDR3 has 13 amino acids. From germline, CDR1 is SGHAT and CDR2 FQDESV (reference sequence). This chain's CDR3 is CASSPTGRGTQYF. The DNA for the CDR3 is TGTGCCAGCAGCCCGACAGGCCGAGGGACCCAGTACTTC.

This clonotype was picked up many times. The chain has TRBV4-3 and TRBJ2-7, with unresolved D. Trimming shortened V by 0 bases and J by 7 bases, and 10 bases separated the two germline ends. The germline V gene has CDR1 LGHNA and CDR2 YSLEER. CDR3 size: 13 residues. The CDR3: CASSQEYGPEQYF. CDR3 DNA sequence: TGCGCCAGCAGCCAAGAGTACGGTCCTGAGCAGTACTTC.

This clonotype was observed many times. The chain recombines TRBV27 with TRBJ1-2; 8 nucleotides match TRBD1. The V segment lost 5 bases and the J segment 2 bases; nucleotides outside the gene matches: 13. From germline, CDR1 is MNHEY and CDR2 SMNVEV (reference sequence). The CDR3 totals 17 residues. The CDR3 DNA is TGTGCCAGCAGTCCGAACATAGGGACAGGCCAGAACTATGGCTACACCTTC. Its translation is CASSPNIGTGQNYGYTF.

Remarks on this clonotype: At one end the junction does not follow the germline gene, possibly because of a read error. The genes are TRBV5-1 and TRBJ2-3; no reliable D call. This CDR3 has 14 amino acids. Germline V gives CDR1 SGHRS, CDR2 YFSETQ. Written as DNA, the CDR3 is TGCGCCAGCACCCAGGACGATCAATCAGATATGCAGTATTTT. Protein sequence: CASTQDDQSDMQYF.

This clonotype was observed many times. This chain connects TRBV12-3 or TRBV12-4 to TRBJ1-2; D is possibly TRBD1 (5 bases). This CDR3 is built from 14 residues. V was trimmed by 6 bases and J by 0 bases, leaving 11 bases between them. In DNA form, the CDR3 reads TGTGCCAGCAGCTATGGGGGAGCTAACTATGGCTACACCTTC. Residues: CASSYGGANYGYTF.

This clonotype was seen repeatedly, ten times or more. V is TRBV5-5 and J is TRBJ1-6; D is undetermined. Germline V gene data show CDR1 as SGHKS and CDR2 as YYEKEE (reference sequence). The CDR3 covers 13 residues. The V gene lost 0 bases and the J gene lost 6 bases, with 4 bases spanning the gap. CDR3 sequence: CASSLVSNSPLHF. CDR3 DNA: TGTGCCAGCAGCTTGGTCTCTAATTCACCCCTCCACTTT.

This clonotype was detected a few times. The chain carries TRBV12-3 or TRBV12-4 and TRBJ1-2; D not certain. Trimming took 5 bases from V and 4 from J, leaving 20 bases between them. CDR3 size: 16 residues. This CDR3 reads CASSARQAWRGYGYTF. The CDR3 nucleotides are TGTGCCAGCAGTGCGAGGCAGGCCTGGCGAGGCTATGGCTACACCTTC.

This clonotype was seen at least ten times. The rearrangement links TRBV30 to TRBJ1-2; D remains ambiguous. Germline-derived CDR1 and CDR2 are GTSNPN and SVGIG (reference sequence). Deletions cut 3 bases from V and 4 bases from J, with 12 bases between. The CDR3 is 13 residues long. The CDR3 reads CAWRAPGGYGYTF. The CDR3 DNA is TGTGCCTGGAGAGCCCCCGGTGGCTATGGCTACACCTTC.

This clonotype was detected ten times or more. The chain recombines TRBV7-2 with TRBJ1-5; 7 positions match TRBD1. Germline CDR1 is SGHTA and CDR2 is FQGNSA. The V gene end was trimmed by 4 bases and the J gene end by 7 bases; junction bases not matched to a gene: 13. This CDR3 spans 16 amino acids. The chain's CDR3 is CASSSQGGAQGQPQHF. CDR3 nucleotides: TGTGCCAGCAGCTCCCAGGGGGGGGCTCAAGGACAGCCCCAGCATTTT.

This clonotype was found many times. The chain links TRBV7-8 to TRBJ2-1, with no clear D. The CDR3 runs 15 residues. Trimming shortened V by 5 bases and J by 3 bases, and 14 bases separated the two germline ends. Germline-derived CDR1 and CDR2 are SGHVS and FQNEAQ. Here the CDR3 reads CASSHSDGYYNEQFF. CDR3 coding DNA: TGTGCCAGCAGCCACTCCGACGGCTACTACAATGAGCAGTTCTTC.

The chain recombines TRBV4-3 with TRBJ1-1; no clear D. The CDR3 is made up of 13 amino acids. Germline assignment: CDR1 LGHNA and CDR2 YSLEER. With 3 bases removed from V and 3 bases from J, the gap between germline ends came to 8 bases. CDR3 amino acids: CASSQGIHTEAFF. The CDR3, as DNA: TGCGCCAGCAGCCAGGGGATTCACACTGAAGCTTTCTTT.